The 15 T cell receptor beta chains below all came from one sample that was sequenced in a study of cytomegalovirus exposure and HLA in healthy donors. PCR used 60 Vbeta primers and 13 Jbeta primers. Only in-frame clones appear in the TCRdb table, and some are missing; sequencing was by immunoSEQ multiplex PCR. The sample has 150,000 to 200,000 clones; around 84% are singletons. Sequenced material: PBMCs. The receptors here all came from a man aged 35 to 55 in good health and CMV-seropositive.

The chain has TRBV19 and TRBJ1-1, with 7 bases aligning to TRBD1. Germline CDR1 reads LNHDA; CDR2 reads SQIVND (reference sequence). The CDR3 has 13 residues. Unmatched junction bases numbered 7, after V lost 9 bases and J lost 3 bases. Here the CDR3 reads CASVYGTDTEAFF. CDR3 coding DNA: TGTGCCAGCGTTTATGGGACAGACACTGAAGCTTTCTTT. The full variable domain, completed using reference TRBV19 and TRBJ1-1, is DGGITQSPKYLFRKEGQNVTLSCEQNLNHDAMYWYRQDPGQGLRLIYYSQIVNDFQKGDIAEGYSVSREKKESFPLTVTSAQKNPTAFYLCASVYGTDTEAFFGQGTRLTVV.

In this sample, this clone turned up once. The chain has TRBV29-1 and TRBJ2-2, with D uncertain. There are 16 residues in the CDR3. The V end lost 4 bases, the J end lost 6 bases, and 21 bases lay between the germline ends. Germline loops: CDR1 SQVTM, CDR2 ANQGSEA. The CDR3: CSVGMASSPASGELFF. In nucleotides, the CDR3 is TGCAGCGTTGGGATGGCTTCTAGTCCGGCGTCCGGGGAGCTGTTTTTT.

This clone was counted once. The chain has TRBV25-1 and TRBJ2-2; 11 bases are a match to TRBD2. V lost 4 bases and J lost 5; bases outside the gene matches: 9. Germline V lookup: CDR1 MGHDK, CDR2 SYGVNS. The length of the CDR3 is 17 residues. CDR3 nucleotide sequence: TGTGCCAGCAGTGTAGTAGCGGGGGGGCCGGGGACCGGGGAGCTGTTTTTT. Its protein is CASSVVAGGPGTGELFF.

The chain is built from TRBV6-6 and TRBJ2-7; 10 bases agree with TRBD1. Trimming cost V 6 bases and J 6 bases; bases outside gene matches: 8. Germline assignment: CDR1 MNHNY and CDR2 SVGAGI (reference sequence). This CDR3 has 14 residues. CDR3 bases: TGTGCCAGCAGACCCCGGGACAGGGGAGCCGAGCAGTACTTC. This codes for CASRPRDRGAEQYF.

The chain uses TRBV7-3 and TRBJ2-1; 8 positions agree with TRBD2. Trimming took 2 bases from V and 7 from J; bases not matched to a gene: 13. Germline CDR1 and CDR2: SGHTA and FQGTGA. The CDR3 extends over 17 amino acids. CDR3 bases: TGTGCCAGCAGCTTATACCCAACGGGGGGGTTGGGTAATGAGCAGTTCTTC. Translation: CASSLYPTGGLGNEQFF.

V usage is TRBV19 and J usage is TRBJ2-2; possible D gene TRBD2, 5 bases. V was clipped by 6 bases and J by 3 bases, with 8 bases between them. This CDR3 spans 13 amino acids. Germline V lookup: CDR1 LNHDA, CDR2 SQIVND (reference sequence). Written as DNA, the CDR3 is TGTGCCAGTAGAAGGACTGACACCGGGGAGCTGTTTTTT. Protein sequence: CASRRTDTGELFF.

The rearrangement joins TRBV10-3 to TRBJ2-5, with 9 bases that match TRBD2. Gene TRBJ2-7 matches the end of the DNA better, so the J call may be wrong. Germline CDR1 ENHRY, CDR2 SYGVKD. This CDR3 is built from 15 residues. CDR3 protein: CASDDRSGGRYEQYF. In nucleotides, the CDR3 is TGTGCCTCCGACGACCGTAGCGGGGGCCGCTACGAGCAGTACTTC.

The chain employs TRBV5-1 and TRBJ2-7, with D tentatively TRBD1 (6 bases). V was trimmed by 4 bases and J by 3 bases, leaving 11 bases between them. Germline-derived CDR1 and CDR2 are SGHRS and YFSETQ. This CDR3 has 13 residues. The DNA of the CDR3 is TGCGCCAGCAGCGCGGACAGTCTCTACGAGCAGTACTTC. The encoded protein is CASSADSLYEQYF.

The CDR3 DNA sequence: TGTGCCAGCAGCGCAAGTTATTTGGGGGGCACTGAAGCTTTCTTT. Its protein is CASSASYLGGTEAFF. The rearrangement joins TRBV7-9 to TRBJ1-1; possibly TRBD1 for D (5 bases). Trimming took 5 bases from V and 4 from J, leaving 17 bases between them. The CDR3 covers 15 residues. Germline values: CDR1 SEHNR, CDR2 FQNEAQ (reference sequence).

The chain employs TRBV27 and TRBJ2-2; possibly TRBD2 for D (5 bases). CDR1 and CDR2 from the germline V gene are MNHEY and SMNVEV (reference sequence). Trimming stripped 2 bases from V and 6 bases from J, with 7 bases between. The CDR3 is 13 amino acids. The CDR3 loop is CASSLRGSGELFF. In DNA form, the CDR3 reads TGTGCCAGCAGTTTACGGGGATCCGGGGAGCTGTTTTTT.

The chain combines TRBV11-1 with TRBJ1-1, with TRBD1 as a possible D gene (6 bases). Germline V gives CDR1 SGHAT, CDR2 FQDESV (reference sequence). The CDR3 sequence is 14 residues long. V was pared by 6 bases and J by 5 bases, with 16 bases between. The CDR3 nucleotides are TGTGCCAGCAGTAGAACAGGGCGTAAGACTGAAGCTTTCTTT. Its translation is CASSRTGRKTEAFF.

The rearrangement uses TRBV2 and TRBJ2-2, with 8 bases identical to TRBD2. CDR1 is SNHLY and CDR2 is FYNNEI in the germline V gene. The CDR3 runs to 16 residues. After removal of 6 bases from V and 3 bases from J, the junction contained 9 bases not matched to a gene. CDR3 coding DNA: TGTGCCAGCAGGAGGGGTAGCGGGACGGACACCGGGGAGCTGTTTTTT. It translates to CASRRGSGTDTGELFF.

The chain is built from TRBV11-3 and TRBJ2-1, with D perhaps TRBD2 (5 bases). V dropped 4 bases and J dropped 0 bases, with 16 bases sitting between them. Germline-derived CDR1 and CDR2 are SGHNT and YENEEA. The CDR3 length is 17 residues. CDR3 in DNA: TGTGCCAGCAGCTACCGTGGCGGGCCCGGCTCCTACAATGAGCAGTTCTTC. Translation gives CASSYRGGPGSYNEQFF.

This clone was detected once. The junction departs from the called germline gene at one end, perhaps through a read error. This chain connects TRBV27 to TRBJ2-7, with 7 bases matching TRBD1. The CDR3 has 14 amino acids. Germline V gene lookup returns CDR1 MNHEY and CDR2 SMNVEV (reference sequence). Here the CDR3 DNA reads TGTGTCAGCAGTATACAGGGGAGCCCATACGAGCAGTACTTC. Translating gives CVSSIQGSPYEQYF.

This chain uses TRBV10-3 with TRBJ1-1; TRBD1 might be the D (5 bases). From germline, CDR1 is ENHRY and CDR2 SYGVKD. V was clipped by 0 bases and J by 5 bases, with 13 bases between them. This CDR3 region has 15 residues. The CDR3 protein is CAISESGGIGTEAFF. CDR3 sequence (DNA): TGTGCCATCAGTGAGTCGGGGGGGATCGGGACTGAAGCTTTCTTT.